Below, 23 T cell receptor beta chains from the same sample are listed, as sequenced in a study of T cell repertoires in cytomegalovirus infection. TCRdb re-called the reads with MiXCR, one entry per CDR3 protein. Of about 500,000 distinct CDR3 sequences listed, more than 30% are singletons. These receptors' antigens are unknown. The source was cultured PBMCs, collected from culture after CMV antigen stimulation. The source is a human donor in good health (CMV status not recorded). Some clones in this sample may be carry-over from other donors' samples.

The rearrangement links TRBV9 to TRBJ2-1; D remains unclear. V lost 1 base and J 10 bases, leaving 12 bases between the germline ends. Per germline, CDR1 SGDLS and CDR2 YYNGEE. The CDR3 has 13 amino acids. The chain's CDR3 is CASSVTGQGEQFF. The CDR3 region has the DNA TGTGCCAGCAGCGTAACTGGGCAAGGAGAGCAGTTCTTC.

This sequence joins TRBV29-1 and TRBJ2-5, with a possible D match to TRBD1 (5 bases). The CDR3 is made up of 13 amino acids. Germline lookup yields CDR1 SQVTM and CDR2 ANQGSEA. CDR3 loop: CGANKGYQETQYF. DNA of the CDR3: TGCGGCGCTAATAAGGGGTACCAAGAGACCCAGTACTTC. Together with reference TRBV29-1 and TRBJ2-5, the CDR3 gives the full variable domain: SAVISQKPSRDICQRGTSLTIQCQVDSQVTMMFWYRQQPGQSLTLIATANQGSEATYESGFVIDKFPISRPNLTFSTLTVSNMSPEDSSIYLCGANKGYQETQYFGPGTRLLVL.

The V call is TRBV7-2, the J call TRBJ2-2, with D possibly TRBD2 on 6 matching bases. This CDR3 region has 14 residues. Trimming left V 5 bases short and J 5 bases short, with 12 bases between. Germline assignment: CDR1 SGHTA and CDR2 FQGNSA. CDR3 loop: CASSKAGITGELFF. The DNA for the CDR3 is TGTGCCAGCAGCAAGGCGGGGATAACCGGGGAGCTGTTTTTT.

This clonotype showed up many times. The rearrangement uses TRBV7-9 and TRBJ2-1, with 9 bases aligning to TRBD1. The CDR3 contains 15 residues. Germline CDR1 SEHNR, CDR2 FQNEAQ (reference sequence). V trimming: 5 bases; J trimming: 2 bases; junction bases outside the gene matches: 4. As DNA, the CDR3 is TGTGCCAGCAGCCCGACAGGGGGGACCTACAATGAGCAGTTCTTC. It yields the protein CASSPTGGTYNEQFF.

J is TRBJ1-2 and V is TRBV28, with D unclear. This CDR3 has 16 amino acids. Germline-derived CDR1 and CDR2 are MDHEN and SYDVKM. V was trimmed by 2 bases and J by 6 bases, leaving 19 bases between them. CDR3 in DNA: TGTGCCAGCAGTTTAATCCCCCCAGGCCAGAAGGATGGCTACACCTTC. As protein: CASSLIPPGQKDGYTF.

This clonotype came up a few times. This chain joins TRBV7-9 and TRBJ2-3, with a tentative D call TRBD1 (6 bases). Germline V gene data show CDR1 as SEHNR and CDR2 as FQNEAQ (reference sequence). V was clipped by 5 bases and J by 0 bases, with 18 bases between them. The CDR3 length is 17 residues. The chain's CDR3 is CASSPTRGQISTDTQYF. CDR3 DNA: TGTGCCAGCAGCCCGACCCGCGGACAGATTAGCACAGATACGCAGTATTTT.

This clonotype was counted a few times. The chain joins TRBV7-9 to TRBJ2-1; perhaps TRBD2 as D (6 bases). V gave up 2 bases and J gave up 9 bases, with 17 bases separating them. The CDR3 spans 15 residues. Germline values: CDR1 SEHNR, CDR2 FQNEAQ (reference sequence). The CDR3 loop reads CASSLLAPFSGEQFF. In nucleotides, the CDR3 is TGTGCCAGCAGCTTACTAGCGCCGTTCTCTGGTGAGCAGTTCTTC. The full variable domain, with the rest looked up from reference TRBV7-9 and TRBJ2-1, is DTGVSQNPRHKITKRGQNVTFRCDPISEHNRLYWYRQTLGQGPEFLTYFQNEAQLEKSRLLSDRFSAERPKGSFSTLEIQRTEQGDSAMYLCASSLLAPFSGEQFFGPGTRLTVL.

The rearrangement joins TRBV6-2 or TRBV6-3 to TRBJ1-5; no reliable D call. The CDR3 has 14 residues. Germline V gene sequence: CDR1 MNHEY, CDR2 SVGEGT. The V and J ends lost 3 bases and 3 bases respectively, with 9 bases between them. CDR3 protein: CASSYRGNNQPQHF. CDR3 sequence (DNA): TGTGCCAGCAGTTATCGGGGAAACAATCAGCCCCAGCATTTT.

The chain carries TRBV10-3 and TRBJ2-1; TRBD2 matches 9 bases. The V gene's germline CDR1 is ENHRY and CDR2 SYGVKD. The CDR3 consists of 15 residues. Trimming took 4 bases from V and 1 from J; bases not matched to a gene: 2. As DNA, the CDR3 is TGTGCCATCAGTGGGCTAGCGGGGTCCTACAATGAGCAGTTCTTC. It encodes CAISGLAGSYNEQFF.

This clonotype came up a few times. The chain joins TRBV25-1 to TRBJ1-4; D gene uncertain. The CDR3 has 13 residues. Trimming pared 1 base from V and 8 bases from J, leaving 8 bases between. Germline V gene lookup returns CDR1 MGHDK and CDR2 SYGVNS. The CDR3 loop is CASSELVGEKLFF. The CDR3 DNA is TGTGCCAGCAGTGAATTAGTGGGCGAAAAACTGTTTTTT.

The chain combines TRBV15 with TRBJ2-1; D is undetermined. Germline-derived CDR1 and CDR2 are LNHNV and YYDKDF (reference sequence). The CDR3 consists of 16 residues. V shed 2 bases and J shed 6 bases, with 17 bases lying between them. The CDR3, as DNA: TGTGCCACCAGCAGACCGGCGACGGGCCCCTCCAATGAGCAGTTCTTC. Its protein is CATSRPATGPSNEQFF.

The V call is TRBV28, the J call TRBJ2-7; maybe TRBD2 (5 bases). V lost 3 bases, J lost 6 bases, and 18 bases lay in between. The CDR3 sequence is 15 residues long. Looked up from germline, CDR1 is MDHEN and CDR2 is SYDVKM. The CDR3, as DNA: TGTGCCAGCAGTTTTACCGACGCACTTCGGGGCGAGCAGTACGTC. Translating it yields CASSFTDALRGEQYV.

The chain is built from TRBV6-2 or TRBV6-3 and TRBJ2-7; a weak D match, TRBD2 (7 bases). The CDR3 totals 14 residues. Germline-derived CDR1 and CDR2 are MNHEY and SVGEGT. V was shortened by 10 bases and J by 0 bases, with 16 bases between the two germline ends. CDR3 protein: CATDKGGVSYEQYF. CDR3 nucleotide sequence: TGTGCCACCGACAAAGGGGGGGTCTCCTACGAGCAGTACTTC.

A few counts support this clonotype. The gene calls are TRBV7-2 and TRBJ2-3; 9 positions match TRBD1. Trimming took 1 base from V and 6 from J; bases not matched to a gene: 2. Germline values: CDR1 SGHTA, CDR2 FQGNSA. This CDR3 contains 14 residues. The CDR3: CASSLDRGRDTQYF. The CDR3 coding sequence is TGTGCCAGCAGCTTAGACAGGGGGCGGGATACGCAGTATTTT.

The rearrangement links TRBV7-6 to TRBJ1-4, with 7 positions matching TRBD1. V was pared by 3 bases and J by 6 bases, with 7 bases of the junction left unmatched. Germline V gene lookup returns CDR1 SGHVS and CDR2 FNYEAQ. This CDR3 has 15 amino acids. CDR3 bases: TGTGCCAGCAGCTTGTTACAGGGGCGGGATGAAAAACTGTTTTTT. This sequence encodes CASSLLQGRDEKLFF.

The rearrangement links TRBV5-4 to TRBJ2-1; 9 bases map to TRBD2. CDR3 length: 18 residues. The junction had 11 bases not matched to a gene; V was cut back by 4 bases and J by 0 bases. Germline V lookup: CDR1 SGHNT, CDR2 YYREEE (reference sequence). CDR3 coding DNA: TGTGCCAGCAGCCCGGGGACTAGCAGAGGGAGCTCCTACAATGAGCAGTTCTTC. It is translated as CASSPGTSRGSSYNEQFF. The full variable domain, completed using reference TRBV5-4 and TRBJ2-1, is ETGVTQSPTHLIKTRGQQVTLRCSSQSGHNTVSWYQQALGQGPQFIFQYYREEENGRGNFPPRFSGLQFPNYSSELNVNALELDDSALYLCASSPGTSRGSSYNEQFFGPGTRLTVL.

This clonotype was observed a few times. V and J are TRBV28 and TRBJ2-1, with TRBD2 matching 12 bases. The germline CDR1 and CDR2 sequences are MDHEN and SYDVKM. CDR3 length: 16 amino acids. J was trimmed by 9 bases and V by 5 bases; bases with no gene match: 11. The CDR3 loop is CASSVLTSGRSGEQFF. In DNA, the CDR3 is TGTGCCAGCAGTGTGCTGACTAGCGGGAGATCTGGTGAGCAGTTCTTC.

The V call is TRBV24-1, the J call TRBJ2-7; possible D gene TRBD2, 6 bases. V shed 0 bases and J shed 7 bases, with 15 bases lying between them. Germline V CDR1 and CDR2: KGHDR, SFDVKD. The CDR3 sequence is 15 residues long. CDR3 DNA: TGTGCCACCAGTGATTTGCATATGGGGAGGCAAGAGCAGTACGTC. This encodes CATSDLHMGRQEQYV.

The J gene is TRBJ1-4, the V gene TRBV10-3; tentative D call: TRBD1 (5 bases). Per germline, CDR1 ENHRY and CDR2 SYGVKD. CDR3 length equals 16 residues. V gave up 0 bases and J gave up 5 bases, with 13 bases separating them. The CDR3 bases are TGTGCCATCAGTGAGTCAGGAGGGGACGGCAATGAAAAACTGTTTTTT. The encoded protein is CAISESGGDGNEKLFF.

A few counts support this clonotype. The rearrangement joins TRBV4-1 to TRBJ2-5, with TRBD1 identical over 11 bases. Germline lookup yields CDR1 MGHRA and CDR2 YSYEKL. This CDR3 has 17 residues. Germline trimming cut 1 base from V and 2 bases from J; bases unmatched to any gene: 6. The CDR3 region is CASSQVIGTGGQETQYF. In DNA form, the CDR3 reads TGCGCCAGCAGCCAAGTTATTGGGACAGGGGGACAAGAGACCCAGTACTTC.

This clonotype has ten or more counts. The DNA of the CDR3 is TGTGCCAGCAGCCCCGGACTAGCGGGAGGAACAGATACGCAGTATTTT. Translation gives CASSPGLAGGTDTQYF. The chain carries TRBV7-2 and TRBJ2-3, with TRBD2 matching over 14 bases. The germline CDR1 and CDR2 sequences are SGHTA and FQGNSA. The CDR3 sequence is 16 residues long. The junction had 4 bases not matched to a gene; V was cut back by 5 bases and J by 3 bases.

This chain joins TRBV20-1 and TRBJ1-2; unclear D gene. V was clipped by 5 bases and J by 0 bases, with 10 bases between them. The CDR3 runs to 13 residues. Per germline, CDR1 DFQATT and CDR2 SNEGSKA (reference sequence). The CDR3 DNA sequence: TGCAGTGCTTCACCGACGGCTAACTATGGCTACACCTTC. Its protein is CSASPTANYGYTF.

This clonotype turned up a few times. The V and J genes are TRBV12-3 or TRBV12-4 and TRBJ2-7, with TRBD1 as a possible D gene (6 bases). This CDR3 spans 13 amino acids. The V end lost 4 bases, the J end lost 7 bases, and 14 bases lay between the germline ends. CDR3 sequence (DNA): TGTGCCAGCAGTTGGGCCGACACAGGGGAGCAGTACGTC. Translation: CASSWADTGEQYV.